This TCR beta chain was sequenced for a study of cytotoxic CD8 clonotypes in ibrutinib-treated CLL (TCRdb year 2021). About the investigation overall: The cohort included approximately 15 treatment-naive and ten to eleven relapsed/refractory patients; about 18 were IGHV unmutated. Partial responses were observed in roughly 24 patients and complete responses in 2; after a median follow-up of about 69 months, remission was maintained in about 15 patients and progression was observed in approximately twelve. Response samples were obtained after a median of around 11 months of treatment, with a range of about 6 to 36 months. Samples averaged roughly 280,000 productive templates and some 96,000 productive rearrangements. Of the 70 to 100 people in the trial, some 28 had longitudinal samples available. Cryopreserved peripheral blood mononuclear cells were obtained prior to treatment, at the time of response, and at either disease progression or sustained remission. Every sample from remission and from progressive disease was obtained while the patients were still on ibrutinib. Paper-wide results and their limitations: Lymph node repertoires were not examined, and the timing of sampling was not matched between patients in sustained remission and those whose disease progressed. Public clonotypes were rare and either contracted or stayed stable during treatment, and the rise in clonality at ibrutinib response reflected the expansion of private clonotypes. Clonality rose at ibrutinib response, remained stable during sustained remission, and dropped back toward baseline at progression. At baseline, clonality was higher than in age-matched healthy donors and showed a strong correlation with circulating CD8+ T-cell counts.

CDR1 GTSNPN and CDR2 SVGIG are derived from the germline V gene (reference sequence). The CDR3 holds 13 amino acids from the cysteine to the phenylalanine. Just CDR3 DNA is preserved here, 39 bases in frame from base 1. V loses 7 bases, J loses 0 bases, and the germline ends lie 10 bases apart. Notes on this clone: Its cognate antigen has yet to be identified. Base qualities are not recorded, but no much larger clone differs from it by a single base.

The goal of deep resolution MiSeq sequencing was a depth between 1 in 1 million and 1 in 200,000 T cells, and coverage averaged 10x per clonotype. TCR beta libraries were generated with the immunoSEQ hsTCRB Kit. The published analysis was carried out like this. Data were analyzed with ImmunoSEQ Data Assistant and ImmunoSEQ Analyzer, with V, D and J genes assigned per IMGT definitions. Clonality, with values ranging from 0 to 1, was calculated as one minus the normalized Shannon entropy of productive rearrangement frequencies. Public clonotype analysis was restricted to overrepresented clonotypes comprising at least 0.05% of each patient's repertoire. Some 14 age-matched healthy donor repertoires from immuneACCESS served as clonality controls. TCRdb holds this immuneACCESS table with in-frame rearrangements only. Some clones are missing; in checked studies, unresolved V genes explain under half, and the rest has no known cause. That table furnishes V, J and clone size, whereas the DNA furnished D and trimming. The sample records some 93,000 clones, 70% to 80% of which are singletons. The leading ten clones occupy 32% of the sample.

This sample's time point label indicates: 12 months on ibrutinib. For TCR beta library preparation, about 2 micrograms of genomic DNA were isolated from cryopreserved PBMCs. High-throughput TCR beta sequencing was performed on longitudinal blood samples from CLL patients receiving ibrutinib monotherapy. The patients were enrolled in a single-center, open-label phase 2 trial of ibrutinib monotherapy. This clonotype was sampled from a human donor with chronic lymphocytic leukemia. Here the sequenced sample was PBMCs, taken after 12 months of ibrutinib treatment. The sequence links TRBV30 to TRBJ1-3, with the D gene uncertain. The CDR3 has the sequence CASLVGSGNTIYF. The DNA sequence is TGTGCCTCACTTGTGGGCTCTGGAAACACCATATATTTT.